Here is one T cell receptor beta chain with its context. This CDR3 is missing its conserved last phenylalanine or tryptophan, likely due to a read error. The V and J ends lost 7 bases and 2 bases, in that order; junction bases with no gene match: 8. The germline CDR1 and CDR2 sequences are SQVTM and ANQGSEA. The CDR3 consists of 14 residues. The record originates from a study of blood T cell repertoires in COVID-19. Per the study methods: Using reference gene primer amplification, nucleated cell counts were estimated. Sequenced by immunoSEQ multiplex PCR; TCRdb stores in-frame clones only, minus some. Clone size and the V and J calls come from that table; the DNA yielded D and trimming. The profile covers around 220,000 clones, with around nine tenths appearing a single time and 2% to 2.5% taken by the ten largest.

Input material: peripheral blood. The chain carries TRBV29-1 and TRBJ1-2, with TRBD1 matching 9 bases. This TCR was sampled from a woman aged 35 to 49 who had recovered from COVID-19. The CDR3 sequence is CSARTGDGNYGYTS. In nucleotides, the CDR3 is TGCAGCGCTAGGACAGGGGACGGAAACTATGGCTACACCTCC.